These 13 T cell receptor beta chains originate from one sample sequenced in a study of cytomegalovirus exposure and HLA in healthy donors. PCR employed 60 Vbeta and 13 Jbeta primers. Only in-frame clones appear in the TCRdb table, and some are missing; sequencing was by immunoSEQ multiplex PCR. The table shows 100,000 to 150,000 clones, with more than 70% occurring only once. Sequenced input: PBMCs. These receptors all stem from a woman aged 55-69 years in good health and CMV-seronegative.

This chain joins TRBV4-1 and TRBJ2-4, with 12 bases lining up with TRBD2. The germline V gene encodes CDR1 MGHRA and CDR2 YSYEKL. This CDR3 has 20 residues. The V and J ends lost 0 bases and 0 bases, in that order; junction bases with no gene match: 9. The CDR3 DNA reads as TGCGCCAGCAGCCAAGAAGGGGCTAGCGGGAGGGGGATAGCCAAAAACATTCAGTACTTC. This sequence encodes CASSQEGASGRGIAKNIQYF.

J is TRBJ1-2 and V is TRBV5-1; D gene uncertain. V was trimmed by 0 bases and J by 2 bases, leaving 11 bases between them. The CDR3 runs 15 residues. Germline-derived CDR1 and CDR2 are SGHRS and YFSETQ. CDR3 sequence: CASSLDTGMNYGYTF. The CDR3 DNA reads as TGCGCCAGCAGCTTGGATACGGGGATGAACTATGGCTACACCTTC.

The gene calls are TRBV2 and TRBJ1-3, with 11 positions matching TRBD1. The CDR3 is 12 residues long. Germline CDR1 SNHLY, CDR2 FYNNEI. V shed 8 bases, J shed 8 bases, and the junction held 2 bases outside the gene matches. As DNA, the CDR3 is TGTGCCAGCGCGGACAGGGGGCACACCATATATTTT. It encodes CASADRGHTIYF.

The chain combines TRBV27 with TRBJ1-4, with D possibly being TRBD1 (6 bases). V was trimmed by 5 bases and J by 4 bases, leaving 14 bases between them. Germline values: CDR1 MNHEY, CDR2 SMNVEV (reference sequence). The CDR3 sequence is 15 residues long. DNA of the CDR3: TGTGCCAGCAGTAAGCAGGGGTCAATTAATGAAAAACTGTTTTTT. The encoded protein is CASSKQGSINEKLFF.

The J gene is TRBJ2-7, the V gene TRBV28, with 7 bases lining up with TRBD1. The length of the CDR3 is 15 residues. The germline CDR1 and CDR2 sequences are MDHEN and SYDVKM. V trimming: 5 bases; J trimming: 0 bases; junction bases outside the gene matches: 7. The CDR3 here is CASSEGAARSYEQYF. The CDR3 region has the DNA TGTGCCAGCAGTGAGGGGGCGGCGCGCTCCTACGAGCAGTACTTC.

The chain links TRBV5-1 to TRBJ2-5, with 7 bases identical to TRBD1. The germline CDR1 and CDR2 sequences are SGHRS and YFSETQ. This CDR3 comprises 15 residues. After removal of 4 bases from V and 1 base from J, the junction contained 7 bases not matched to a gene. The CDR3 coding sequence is TGCGCCAGCAGCAGAAAGGGGGCGGGCCAAGAGACCCAGTACTTC. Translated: CASSRKGAGQETQYF.

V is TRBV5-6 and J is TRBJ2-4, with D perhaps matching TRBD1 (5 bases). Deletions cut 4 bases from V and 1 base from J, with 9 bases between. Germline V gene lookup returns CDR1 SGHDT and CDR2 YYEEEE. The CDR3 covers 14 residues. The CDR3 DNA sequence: TGTGCCAGCAGCCCTTCAGGGGCCAAAAACATTCAGTACTTC. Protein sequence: CASSPSGAKNIQYF.

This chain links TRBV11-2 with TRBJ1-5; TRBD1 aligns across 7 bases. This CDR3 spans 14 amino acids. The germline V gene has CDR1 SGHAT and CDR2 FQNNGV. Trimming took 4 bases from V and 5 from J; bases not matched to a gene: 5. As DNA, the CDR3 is TGTGCCAGCAGCTCGACAGGGAGGCATCAGCCCCAGCATTTT. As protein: CASSSTGRHQPQHF. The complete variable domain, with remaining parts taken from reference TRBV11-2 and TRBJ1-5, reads EAGVAQSPRYKIIEKRQSVAFWCNPISGHATLYWYQQILGQGPKLLIQFQNNGVVDDSQLPKDRFSAERLKGVDSTLKIQPAKLEDSAVYLCASSSTGRHQPQHFGDGTRLSIL.

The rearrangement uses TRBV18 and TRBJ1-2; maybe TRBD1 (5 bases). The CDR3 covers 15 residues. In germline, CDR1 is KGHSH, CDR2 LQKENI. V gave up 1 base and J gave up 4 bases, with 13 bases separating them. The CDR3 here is CASSPRQGIFYGYTF. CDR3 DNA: TGTGCCAGCTCACCACGGCAGGGAATATTCTATGGCTACACCTTC.

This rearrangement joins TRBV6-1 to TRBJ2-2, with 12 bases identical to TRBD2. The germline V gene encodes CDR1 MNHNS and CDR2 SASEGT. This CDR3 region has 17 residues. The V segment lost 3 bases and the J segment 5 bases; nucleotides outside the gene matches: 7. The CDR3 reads CASSEGGGTSGTGELFF. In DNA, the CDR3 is TGTGCCAGCAGTGAGGGCGGGGGGACTAGCGGGACCGGGGAGCTGTTTTTT.

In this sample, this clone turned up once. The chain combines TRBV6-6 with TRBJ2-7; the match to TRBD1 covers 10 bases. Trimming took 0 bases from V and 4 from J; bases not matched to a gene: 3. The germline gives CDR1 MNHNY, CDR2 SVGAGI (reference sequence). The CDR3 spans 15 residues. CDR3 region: CASSYSGQGGYEQYF. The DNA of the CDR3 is TGTGCCAGCAGTTACTCCGGACAGGGGGGGTACGAGCAGTACTTC.

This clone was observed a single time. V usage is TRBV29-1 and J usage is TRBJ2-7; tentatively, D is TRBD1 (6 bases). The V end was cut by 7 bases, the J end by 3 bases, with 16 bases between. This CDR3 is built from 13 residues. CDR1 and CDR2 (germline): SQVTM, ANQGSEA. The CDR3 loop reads CSARTPGHYEQYF. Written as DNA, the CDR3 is TGCAGCGCTCGGACACCGGGACACTACGAGCAGTACTTC.

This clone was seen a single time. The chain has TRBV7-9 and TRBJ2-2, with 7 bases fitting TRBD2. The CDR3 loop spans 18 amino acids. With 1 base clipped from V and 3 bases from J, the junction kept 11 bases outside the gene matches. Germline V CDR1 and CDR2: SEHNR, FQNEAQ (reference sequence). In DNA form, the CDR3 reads TGTGCCAGCAGCTTAGTTTTCTGGCGGGAGTCGGACACCGGGGAGCTGTTTTTT. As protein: CASSLVFWRESDTGELFF.